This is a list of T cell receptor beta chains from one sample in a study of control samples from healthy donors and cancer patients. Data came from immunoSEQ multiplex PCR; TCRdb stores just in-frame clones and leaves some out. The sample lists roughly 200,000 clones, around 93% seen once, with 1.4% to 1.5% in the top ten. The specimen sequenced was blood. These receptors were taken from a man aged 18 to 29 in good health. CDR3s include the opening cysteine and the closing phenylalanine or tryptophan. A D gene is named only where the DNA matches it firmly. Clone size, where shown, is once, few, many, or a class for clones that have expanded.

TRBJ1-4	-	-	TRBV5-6	CASSSTGTANEKLFF	TGTGCCAGCAGCTCCACCGGGACGGCTAATGAAAAACTGTTTTTT
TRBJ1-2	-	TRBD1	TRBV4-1	CASSQGSSGQGRGGYTF	TGCGCCAGCAGCCAAGGATCCTCGGGACAGGGAAGGGGTGGCTACACCTTC
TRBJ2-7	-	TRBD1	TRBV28	CASSVRQGNYEQYF	TGTGCCAGCAGTGTTAGACAGGGGAACTACGAGCAGTACTTC
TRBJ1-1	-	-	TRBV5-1	CASSLTVNTEAFF	TGCGCCAGCAGCTTGACAGTGAACACTGAAGCTTTCTTT
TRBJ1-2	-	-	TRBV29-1	CSALGQPVGYTF	TGCAGCGCACTCGGACAGCCCGTCGGCTACACCTTC
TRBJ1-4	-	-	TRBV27	CASSLFHANEKLFF	TGTGCCAGCAGTCTGTTCCACGCTAATGAAAAACTGTTTTTT
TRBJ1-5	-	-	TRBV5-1	CASSLEGTPGAPSNQPQHF	TGCGCCAGCAGCTTGGAGGGGACCCCCGGGGCCCCTAGCAATCAGCCCCAGCATTTT
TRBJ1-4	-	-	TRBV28	CASRVDRFATNEKLFF	TGTGCCAGCAGGGTTGACAGGTTCGCAACTAATGAAAAACTGTTTTTT
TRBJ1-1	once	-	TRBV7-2	CASRLKGRYTEAFF	TGTGCCAGCAGACTCAAGGGCAGGTACACTGAAGCTTTCTTT
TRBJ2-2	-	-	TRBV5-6	CASSLWLGHGLNTGELFF	TGTGCCAGCAGCTTGTGGTTAGGTCACGGATTGAACACCGGGGAGCTGTTTTTT
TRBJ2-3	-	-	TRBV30	CAWSKRGGAGDTQYF	TGTGCCTGGAGCAAACGGGGCGGGGCGGGAGATACGCAGTATTTT
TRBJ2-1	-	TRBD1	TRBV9	CASSSDRVYNEQFF	TGTGCCAGCAGCTCCGACAGGGTCTACAATGAGCAGTTCTTC
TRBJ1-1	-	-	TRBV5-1	CASSLPFKRTEAFF	TGCGCCAGCAGCTTGCCGTTTAAGAGGACTGAAGCTTTCTTT
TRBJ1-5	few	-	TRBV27	CASSLVSGVPQHF	TGTGCCAGCAGTTTAGTTTCCGGGGTGCCCCAGCATTTT
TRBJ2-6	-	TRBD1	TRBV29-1	CSVEDRWWGQGDSGANVLTF	TGCAGCGTTGAAGATCGGTGGTGGGGACAGGGGGATTCTGGGGCCAACGTCCTGACTTTC
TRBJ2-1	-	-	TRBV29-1	CSVGEQGSSEQFF	TGCAGCGTTGGAGAACAGGGAAGCAGTGAGCAGTTCTTC
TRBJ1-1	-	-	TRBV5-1	CASSLPGTLNTEAFF	TGCGCCAGCAGCTTGCCCGGCACGCTGAACACTGAAGCTTTCTTT
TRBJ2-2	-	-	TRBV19	CASSIGGETGELFF	TGTGCCAGTAGTATCGGGGGCGAAACCGGGGAGCTGTTTTTT
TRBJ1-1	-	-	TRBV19	CASSGLPGTYILNTEAFF	TGTGCCAGTAGTGGCTTACCTGGGACTTACATTTTGAACACTGAAGCTTTCTTT
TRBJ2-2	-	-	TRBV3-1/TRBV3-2	CASSQRGDTGELFF	TGTGCCAGCAGCCAGCGAGGGGACACCGGGGAGCTGTTTTTT
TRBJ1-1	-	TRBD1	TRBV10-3	CAIGRQGIGTEAFF	TGTGCCATCGGTCGACAGGGTATCGGCACTGAAGCTTTCTTT
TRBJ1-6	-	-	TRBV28	CASGTIKGQVDSPLHF	TGTGCCAGCGGAACCATAAAGGGGCAGGTCGATTCACCCCTCCACTTT
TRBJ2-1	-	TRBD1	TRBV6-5	CASRRTQGANEQFF	TGTGCCAGCAGGCGCACCCAGGGGGCCAATGAGCAGTTCTTC
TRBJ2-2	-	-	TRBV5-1	CASSAGQSLTGELFF	TGCGCCAGCAGCGCGGGACAGTCGCTCACCGGGGAGCTGTTTTTT
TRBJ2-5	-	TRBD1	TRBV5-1	CASRDRGDLETQYF	TGCGCCAGCAGGGACAGGGGAGATTTGGAGACCCAGTACTTC
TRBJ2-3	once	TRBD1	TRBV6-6	CASSLSGTGSLDTQYF	TGTGCCAGCAGCCTATCCGGGACAGGGAGTCTGGATACGCAGTATTTT
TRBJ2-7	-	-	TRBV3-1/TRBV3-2	CASSQTLGGQYF	TGTGCCAGCAGCCAAACTCTCGGAGGGCAGTACTTC
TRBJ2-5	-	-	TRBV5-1	CASSFPQLQETQYF	TGCGCCAGCAGCTTCCCCCAGTTACAAGAGACCCAGTACTTC
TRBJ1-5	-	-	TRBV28	CASIEGRRMYQPQHF	TGTGCCAGCATCGAGGGAAGACGTATGTATCAGCCCCAGCATTTT
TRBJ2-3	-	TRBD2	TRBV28	CASSALAGGITDTQYF	TGTGCCAGCAGTGCACTAGCGGGGGGGATCACAGATACGCAGTATTTT
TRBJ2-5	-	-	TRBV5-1	CANSLASGGVEETQYF	TGCGCCAACAGCTTGGCCAGTGGAGGGGTGGAGGAGACCCAGTACTTC
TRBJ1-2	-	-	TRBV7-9	CASSGGHGYTF	TGTGCCAGCAGCGGGGGGCATGGCTACACCTTC
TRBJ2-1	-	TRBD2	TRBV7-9	CASSWIAGVMSGEQFF	TGTGCCAGCAGCTGGATAGCGGGGGTCATGAGCGGTGAGCAGTTCTTC
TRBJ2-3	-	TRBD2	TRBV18	CASSPLEGTSGEYSTDTQYF	TGTGCCAGCTCCCCCTTGGAGGGGACTAGCGGGGAGTACAGCACAGATACGCAGTATTTT
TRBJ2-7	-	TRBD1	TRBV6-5	CASSYRTGYEQYF	TGTGCCAGCAGTTACCGGACAGGCTACGAGCAGTACTTC
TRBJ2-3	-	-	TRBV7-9	CASSLDSNTQYF	TGTGCCAGCAGCTTAGACTCCAATACGCAGTATTTT
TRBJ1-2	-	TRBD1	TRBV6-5	CASTSTAGGGSGYTF	TGTGCCAGCACATCCACGGCAGGGGGCGGGAGCGGCTACACCTTC
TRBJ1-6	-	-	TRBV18	CASSPPRIGSPLHF	TGTGCCAGCTCACCACCCAGGATTGGTTCACCCCTCCACTTT
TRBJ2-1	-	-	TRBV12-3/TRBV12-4	CASSLKAYNEQFF	TGTGCCAGCAGTTTAAAAGCTTACAATGAGCAGTTCTTC
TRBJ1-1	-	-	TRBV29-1	CSVGPITHTEAFF	TGCAGCGTTGGTCCCATCACTCACACTGAAGCTTTCTTT
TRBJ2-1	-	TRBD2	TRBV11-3	CASSLDSGGSYREQFF	TGTGCCAGCAGCTTAGATAGCGGGGGGTCTTATCGTGAGCAGTTCTTC
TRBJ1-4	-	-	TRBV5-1	CASSFGLLGTNEKLFF	TGCGCCAGCAGCTTTGGACTCCTCGGAACTAATGAAAAACTGTTTTTT
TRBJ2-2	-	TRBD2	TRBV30	CAWSWRGKLNANTGELFF	TGTGCCTGGAGTTGGCGGGGGAAACTAAACGCGAACACCGGGGAGCTGTTTTTT
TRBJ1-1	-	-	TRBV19	CASSMRGSTEAFF	TGTGCCAGTAGTATGCGGGGCAGCACTGAAGCTTTCTTT
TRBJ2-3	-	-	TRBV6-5	CASSTNSEDTQYF	TGTGCCAGCAGCACCAACAGCGAAGATACGCAGTATTTT